A selection of T cell receptor beta chains follows, all from one sample in a study of cytomegalovirus exposure and HLA in healthy donors. The repertoire was sequenced with immunoSEQ multiplex PCR; TCRdb's copy has only in-frame clones and lacks some. The sample records 150,000 to 200,000 clones, 75% to 90% being singletons. The sequenced material came from PBMCs. The receptor set was obtained from a young man in good health and CMV-seropositive. Both conserved end residues are part of each CDR3. D genes are given only for firm matches. Clone size is shown for a subset of rows, as once, few, many or a class of expanded clone.

TRBV29-1,TRBD1,TRBJ2-3,-,CSVPGQGALDTQYF,TGCAGCGTTCCGGGACAGGGGGCTCTAGATACGCAGTATTTT
TRBV9,-,TRBJ2-3,-,CASRGADTDTQYF,TGTGCCAGCCGGGGGGCCGACACAGATACGCAGTATTTT
TRBV19,-,TRBJ1-1,-,CASSPPAAGTGAFF,TGTGCCAGTAGTCCCCCAGCAGCCGGCACGGGGGCTTTCTTT
TRBV9,-,TRBJ2-1,once,CASSRRLVDEQFF,TGTGCCAGCAGCCGCCGACTAGTTGATGAGCAGTTCTTC
TRBV7-3,-,TRBJ2-3,once,CASSLLGGGTDTQYF,TGTGCCAGCAGCTTACTGGGCGGGGGCACAGATACGCAGTATTTT
TRBV27,-,TRBJ1-1,-,CASSSGVVTEAFF,TGTGCCAGCTCTTCGGGGGTGGTCACTGAAGCTTTCTTT
TRBV15,TRBD1,TRBJ2-1,-,CATSRDRGQYNEQFF,TGTGCCACCAGCAGAGACAGGGGACAGTACAATGAGCAGTTCTTC
TRBV5-1,-,TRBJ2-3,once,CASSLGEATQYF,TGCGCCAGCAGCTTGGGAGAGGCAACGCAGTATTTT
TRBV28,TRBD2,TRBJ2-1,-,CASSLPGLAGRGNEQFF,TGTGCCAGCAGTTTGCCGGGACTAGCGGGGAGAGGCAATGAGCAGTTCTTC
TRBV7-8,-,TRBJ2-7,-,CASSPRPKAYPYEQYF,TGTGCCAGCAGCCCGCGGCCGAAGGCGTACCCCTACGAGCAGTACTTC
TRBV14,TRBD1,TRBJ2-4,once,CASSPIQGESNIQYF,TGTGCCAGCAGCCCCATACAGGGGGAATCAAACATTCAGTACTTC
TRBV6-5,TRBD1,TRBJ1-2,-,CASSYSSADRGHGYTF,TGTGCCAGCAGTTATTCGTCCGCGGACAGGGGGCATGGCTACACCTTC
TRBV5-6,TRBD2,TRBJ2-7,-,CASSLESSGMYEQYF,TGTGCCAGCAGCTTGGAGTCTAGCGGGATGTACGAGCAGTACTTC
TRBV9,TRBD2,TRBJ2-2,-,CASSPHGSGSTGELFF,TGTGCCAGCAGCCCCCACGGTAGCGGGAGCACCGGGGAGCTGTTTTTT
TRBV4-2,-,TRBJ2-1,-,CASSHIENEQFF,TGTGCCAGCAGCCACATAGAGAATGAGCAGTTCTTC
TRBV2,-,TRBJ2-1,-,CASSEGFLAAEQFF,TGTGCCAGCAGTGAAGGTTTCCTAGCAGCTGAGCAGTTCTTC
TRBV6-5,-,TRBJ1-5,few,CASSYSGARNQPQHF,TGTGCCAGCAGTTACTCAGGGGCACGGAATCAGCCCCAGCATTTT
TRBV5-4,TRBD1,TRBJ2-3,-,CASSLVGGEEYF,TGTGCCAGCAGCTTGGTAGGGGGCGAGGAGTATTTT
TRBV29-1,-,TRBJ2-3,-,CSVAAGATDTQYF,TGCAGCGTTGCCGCAGGGGCCACAGATACGCAGTATTTT
TRBV4-2,-,TRBJ1-3,-,CASSQAQEAGNTIYF,TGTGCCAGCAGCCAAGCCCAGGAAGCCGGAAACACCATATATTTT
TRBV27,-,TRBJ2-3,-,CASRERGAQRSTDTQYF,TGTGCCAGCAGGGAACGGGGGGCACAGAGGAGCACAGATACGCAGTATTTT
TRBV5-1,-,TRBJ2-2,-,CASSLGSSNTGELFF,TGCGCCAGCAGCTTGGGTTCTAGCAACACCGGGGAGCTGTTTTTT
TRBV7-9,-,TRBJ1-3,few,CASSLAQGSGNTIYF,TGTGCCAGCAGCTTAGCCCAGGGGTCTGGAAACACCATATATTTT
TRBV5-4,-,TRBJ2-7,-,CASSPPGELEQYF,TGTGCCAGCAGCCCGCCCGGAGAACTCGAGCAGTACTTC
TRBV9,TRBD1,TRBJ2-7,-,CASSVRQGGEQYF,TGTGCCAGCAGTGTTCGACAGGGCGGCGAGCAGTACTTC
TRBV11-2,TRBD2,TRBJ2-5,-,CASSSGLAGETQYF,TGTGCCAGCAGCTCCGGACTAGCGGGCGAGACCCAGTACTTC
TRBV5-4,-,TRBJ2-7,-,CASSLSYSYEQYF,TGTGCCAGCAGCTTGTCCTACTCCTACGAGCAGTACTTC
TRBV28,TRBD1,TRBJ2-7,-,CASSQRGPRTYEQYF,TGTGCCAGCAGCCAAAGGGGGCCCCGAACCTACGAGCAGTACTTC
TRBV19,-,TRBJ2-7,-,CASSGTASYEQYF,TGTGCCAGTAGTGGGACTGCCTCCTACGAGCAGTACTTC
TRBV19,-,TRBJ1-4,once,CASSITGSARIEKLFF,TGTGCCAGTAGTATAACAGGGTCTGCGAGAATCGAAAAACTGTTTTTT
TRBV5-6,TRBD1,TRBJ1-1,-,CASRDYRGDTEAFF,TGTGCCAGCAGAGATTACAGGGGTGACACTGAAGCTTTCTTT
TRBV30,TRBD2,TRBJ2-5,-,CAWSPSGRETQYF,TGTGCCTGGAGTCCGAGCGGGAGGGAGACCCAGTACTTC
TRBV5-1,TRBD2,TRBJ2-5,-,CASSLVSGRGETQYF,TGCGCCAGCAGCTTGGTTAGCGGGAGAGGAGAGACCCAGTACTTC
TRBV5-6,-,TRBJ2-5,-,CASSRGETQYF,TGTGCCAGCAGCCGGGGGGAGACCCAGTACTTC
TRBV6-5,-,TRBJ2-7,-,CASRLMYEQYF,TGTGCCAGCAGACTAATGTACGAGCAGTACTTC
TRBV2,TRBD1,TRBJ2-3,-,CACTGVDTQYF,TGTGCCTGCACAGGGGTAGATACGCAGTATTTT
TRBV7-3,-,TRBJ1-2,-,CASSPGGARVDYGYTF,TGTGCCAGCAGCCCGGGGGGGGCTAGGGTGGACTATGGCTACACCTTC
TRBV5-4,-,TRBJ2-7,few,CASSLSGLTYEQYF,TGTGCCAGCAGCTTGAGTGGGCTAACCTACGAGCAGTACTTC
TRBV28,-,TRBJ2-7,-,CASSSIGRTIYDRQYF,TGTGCCAGCAGTTCCATCGGACGGACTATCTACGATCGGCAGTACTTC
TRBV29-1,-,TRBJ2-2,-,CSVEGGGELFF,TGCAGCGTCGAGGGCGGCGGGGAGCTGTTTTTT